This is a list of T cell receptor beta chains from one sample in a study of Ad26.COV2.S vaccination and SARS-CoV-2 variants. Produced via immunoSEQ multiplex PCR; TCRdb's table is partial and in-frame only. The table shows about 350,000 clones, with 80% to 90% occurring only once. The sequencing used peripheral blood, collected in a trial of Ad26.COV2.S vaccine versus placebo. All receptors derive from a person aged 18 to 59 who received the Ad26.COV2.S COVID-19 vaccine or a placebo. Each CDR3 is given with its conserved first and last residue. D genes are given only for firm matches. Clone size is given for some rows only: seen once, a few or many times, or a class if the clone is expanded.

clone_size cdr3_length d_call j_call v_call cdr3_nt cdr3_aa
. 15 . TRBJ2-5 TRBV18 TGTGCCAGCTCACCACCGCCGTCGAGGGGGGAGACCCAGTACTTC CASSPPPSRGETQYF
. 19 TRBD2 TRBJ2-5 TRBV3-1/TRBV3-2 TGTGCCAGCAGCCAAGAAGGCCTAGCGGGAGAAGGGTGGAAAGAGACCCAGTACTTC CASSQEGLAGEGWKETQYF
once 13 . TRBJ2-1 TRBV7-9 TGTGCCAGCAGCTTAGCAGGGCTCGATGAGCAGTTCTTC CASSLAGLDEQFF
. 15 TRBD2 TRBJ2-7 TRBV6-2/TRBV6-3 TGTGCCAGCAGTTACTCGGCGGGAGAGTCCTACGAGCAGTACTTC CASSYSAGESYEQYF
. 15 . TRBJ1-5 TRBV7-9 TGTGCCAGCAGCTTAGGAGACGGGTCAGGTCGGTCCCAGCATTTT CASSLGDGSGRSQHF
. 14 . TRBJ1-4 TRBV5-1 TGCGCCAGCAGCTCAGTTGGGTGGAATGAAAAACTGTTTTTT CASSSVGWNEKLFF
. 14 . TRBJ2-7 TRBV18 TGTGCCAGCTCTCCAAGTCAGGGATCCTACGAGCAGTACTTC CASSPSQGSYEQYF
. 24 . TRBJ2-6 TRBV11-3 TGTGCCAGCAGCTTAGACTGGTCCTCCGACGAGAGGTACGGCGGAAACTCTGGGGCCAACGTCCTGACTTTC CASSLDWSSDERYGGNSGANVLTF
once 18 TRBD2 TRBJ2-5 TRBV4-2 TGTGCCAGCAGCCTTTCCTCGGGACTAGCGGGAGGGGACGAGACCCAGTACTTC CASSLSSGLAGGDETQYF
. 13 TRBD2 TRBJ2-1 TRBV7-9 TGTGCCGCTCGCGGGACTAGTTTCAATGAGCAGTTCTTC CAARGTSFNEQFF
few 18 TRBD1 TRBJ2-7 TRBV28 TGTGCCAGCAGTTTTCCCTTGGTCGGGACAGGGCAGACCTACGAGCAGTACTTC CASSFPLVGTGQTYEQYF
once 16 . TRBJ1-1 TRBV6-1 TGTGCCAGCAGTGAAGATTCGGCAGGGTGGAATGATGAAGCTTTCTTT CASSEDSAGWNDEAFF
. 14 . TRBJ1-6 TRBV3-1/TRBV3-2 TGTGCCAGCAGCCCGAAGGGGGGGAATTCACCCCTCCACTTT CASSPKGGNSPLHF
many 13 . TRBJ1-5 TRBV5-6 TGTGCCAGCAGCTTGGACAGCAATCAGCCCCAGCATTTT CASSLDSNQPQHF
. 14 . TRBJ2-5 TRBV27 TGTGCCAGCAGTTTATCGACGCAGAGAGAGGCCCAGTACTTC CASSLSTQREAQYF
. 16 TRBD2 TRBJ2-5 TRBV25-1 TGTGCCAGCAGTCATCTGACTAGCGGAATCCAAGAGACCCAGTACTTC CASSHLTSGIQETQYF
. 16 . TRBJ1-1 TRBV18 TGTGCCAGCTCACCAAACGGTCTGGTCTTGAACACTGAAGCTTTCTTT CASSPNGLVLNTEAFF
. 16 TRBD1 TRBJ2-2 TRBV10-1 TGCGCCAGCAGCTTCACAGGGGCCCCTTACCCCGGGGAGCTGTTTTTT CASSFTGAPYPGELFF
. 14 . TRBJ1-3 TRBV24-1 TGTGCCACCAGTGATTGGAGGTCTGGAAACACCATATATTTT CATSDWRSGNTIYF
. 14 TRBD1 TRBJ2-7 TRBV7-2 TGTGCCAGCAGCCCCTGGACAGGGGTCTACGAGCAGTACTTC CASSPWTGVYEQYF
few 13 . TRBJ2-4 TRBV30 TGTGCCTGGAAGGGTGGAGCCAAAAACATTCAGTACTTC CAWKGGAKNIQYF
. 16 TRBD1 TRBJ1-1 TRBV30 TGTGCCTGGAGTCCACAGGGGACCTTGATAATCACTGAAGCTTTCTTT CAWSPQGTLIITEAFF
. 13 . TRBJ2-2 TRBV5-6 TGTGCCAGCAGCCGATTAGGGAGCGGGGAGCTGTTTTTT CASSRLGSGELFF
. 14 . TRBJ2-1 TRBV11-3 TGTGCCAGCAGCTTCCAAGGATTGTACAATGAGCAGTTCTTC CASSFQGLYNEQFF
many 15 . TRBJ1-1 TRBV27 TGTGCCAGCAGTTTATTGGGACCGTTGAACACTGAAGCTTTCTTT CASSLLGPLNTEAFF
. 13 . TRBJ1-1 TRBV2 TGTGCCAGCAGTTCCCCCTTGAACACTGAAGCTTTCTTT CASSSPLNTEAFF
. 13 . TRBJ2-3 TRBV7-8 TGTGCCAGCAACGAGCAAGGCACAGATACGCAGTATTTT CASNEQGTDTQYF
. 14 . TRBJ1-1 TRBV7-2 TGTGCCAGCAGCACCATGCTCGGACCGGGTGAAGCTTTCTTT CASSTMLGPGEAFF